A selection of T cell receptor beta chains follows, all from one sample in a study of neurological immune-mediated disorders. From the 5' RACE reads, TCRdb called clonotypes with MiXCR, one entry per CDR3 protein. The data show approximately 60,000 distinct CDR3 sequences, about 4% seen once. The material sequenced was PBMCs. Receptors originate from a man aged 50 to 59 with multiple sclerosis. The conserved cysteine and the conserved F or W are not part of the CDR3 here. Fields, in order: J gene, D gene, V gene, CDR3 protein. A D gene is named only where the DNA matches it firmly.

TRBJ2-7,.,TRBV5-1,ASSLATRGSTYEQY
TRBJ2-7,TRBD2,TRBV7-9,ASSLGGRFNEQY
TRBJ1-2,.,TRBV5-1,ASSLDGGSPYGYT
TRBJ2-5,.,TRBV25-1,ASSLGRGRETQY
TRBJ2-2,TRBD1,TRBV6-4,ASSDSDRGGELF
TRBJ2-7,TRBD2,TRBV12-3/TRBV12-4,ASTLSGRAAYEQY
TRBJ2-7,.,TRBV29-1,SVRDGKASEQY
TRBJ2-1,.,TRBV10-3,AISVTGSGSYNEQF
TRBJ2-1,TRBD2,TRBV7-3,ASSSESGAGASEQF
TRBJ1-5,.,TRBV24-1,ATSDTTDSNQPQN
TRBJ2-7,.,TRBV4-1,ASSPLARYFYEQY
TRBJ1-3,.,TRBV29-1,SVDDRTSGNTIY
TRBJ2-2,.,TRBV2,TSRPGSSTGELF
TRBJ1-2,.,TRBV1,TSSQDAPVNYGYT
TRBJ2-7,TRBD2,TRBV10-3,AINPSGTQEQY
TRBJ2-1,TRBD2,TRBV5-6,ASSGWGGGLHNEQF
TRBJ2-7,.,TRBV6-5,ASSYTGESSYEQY
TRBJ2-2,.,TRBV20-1,SARYLTAAGELF
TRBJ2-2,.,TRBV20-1,SARDSANTGELF
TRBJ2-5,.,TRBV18,ASSPGGFSLETQY
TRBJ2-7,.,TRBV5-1,ASSLEGTEYEQY
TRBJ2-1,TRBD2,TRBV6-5,ASNVLSGGGSYNEQF
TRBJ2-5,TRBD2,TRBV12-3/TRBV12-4,ASTVRTSGGGETQY
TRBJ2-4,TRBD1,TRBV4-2,ASSHRDRGLWVQY
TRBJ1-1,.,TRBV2,ASRGHTEAF
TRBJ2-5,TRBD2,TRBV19,ASSISGRETQY
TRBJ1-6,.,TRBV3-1,ASSQDVDVYSPLH
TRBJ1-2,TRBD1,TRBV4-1,ASSHLQTGNYGYT
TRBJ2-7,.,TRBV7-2,ASSLEAGYEQY
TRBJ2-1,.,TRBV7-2,ASSWGPGEGINEQF
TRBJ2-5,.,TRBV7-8,ASSQTSQETQY
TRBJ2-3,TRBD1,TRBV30,AWSVRDRGRSDTQY
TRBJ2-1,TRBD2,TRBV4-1,ASSQDRRLAGGNEQF
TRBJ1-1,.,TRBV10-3,AITQTGQADTEAF
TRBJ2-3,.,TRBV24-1,ATRRADTQY
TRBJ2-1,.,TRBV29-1,SVERQSDEQF
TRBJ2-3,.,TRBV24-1,ATSDRGTATFADTQY
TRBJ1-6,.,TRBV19,ASSLKTGSPLH
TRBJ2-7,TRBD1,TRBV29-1,SVNHRQGNEQY
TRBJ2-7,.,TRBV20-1,SARDSGYQAYEQY
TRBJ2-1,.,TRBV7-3,ASSQPGADEQF
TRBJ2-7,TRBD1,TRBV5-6,ASSLGQGDEQY
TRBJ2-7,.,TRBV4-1,ASSQGRGLSYEQY
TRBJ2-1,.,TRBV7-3,ASSLSSSYNEQF
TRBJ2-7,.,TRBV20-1,SATPWDNYEQY
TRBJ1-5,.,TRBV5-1,ASSPGPNNQPQN
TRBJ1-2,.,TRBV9,ASSPRGLESGYGYT
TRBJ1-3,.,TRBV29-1,SVLDLANTIY
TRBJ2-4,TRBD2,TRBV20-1,SARGGGKIQY
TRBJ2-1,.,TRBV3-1,ASSPRTTYNEQF
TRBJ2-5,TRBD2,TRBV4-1,ASSPAGLQETQY
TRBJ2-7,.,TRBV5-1,ASSFDSRGSSSEQY
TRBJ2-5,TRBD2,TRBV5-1,ASSLAAGDSLETQY
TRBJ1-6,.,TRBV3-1,ASSTGRGHNSPLH